This TCR beta chain was retrieved from a study of T cell repertoires in cytomegalovirus infection. In germline, CDR1 is LNHDA, CDR2 SQIVND (reference sequence). V trimming: 5 bases; J trimming: 2 bases; junction bases outside the gene matches: 6. CDR3 length equals 16 residues. This clonotype has a handful of counts. TCRdb passed the reads through MiXCR, listing each CDR3 protein once. The repertoire holds about 300,000 distinct CDR3 sequences, with about 9.1% as singletons. The TCR sequence derives from a human donor in good health (CMV status not recorded). Some clones in this sample may be carry-over from other donors' samples. Sequenced material: PBMCs. The chain joins TRBV19 to TRBJ1-5; 10 positions match TRBD1. The CDR3 spells CASSFPGTGGNQPQHF. The CDR3 DNA sequence: TGTGCCAGTAGTTTCCCCGGGACAGGGGGCAATCAGCCCCAGCATTTT.